This T cell receptor beta chain was found in a study of T cells after yellow fever vaccination. About the study: Any fraction with a low cell number was prepared using SMART-Seq v4 Ultra Low Input.

The germline V gene encodes CDR1 SGHTA and CDR2 FQGNSA. The germline V and J ends were trimmed by 5 bases and 0 bases, with 10 bases remaining between them. The CDR3 has 15 residues. TCRdb reprocessed the 5' RACE reads with MiXCR, giving one entry per CDR3 protein. The data show some 250,000 distinct CDR3 sequences, with 6.9% seen just once and about 0.85% held by the top ten. This clonotype has just a few counts. This chain uses TRBV7-2 with TRBJ1-4, with D unresolved. The clonotype originates from a man aged 25-45 years who received the YFV17D yellow fever vaccine. The sample consisted of CD4+ T cells sorted from PBMCs, taken 15 days after the yellow fever booster vaccination. Here the CDR3 reads CASSSQATTNEKLFF. The CDR3 bases are TGTGCCAGCAGCAGTCAGGCTACAACTAATGAAAAACTGTTTTTT.